The present T cell receptor beta chain was sequenced within a study of response to subunit inactivated influenza vaccine. Points from the study as a whole: Each seasonal influenza vaccination recruits few new T cells, the authors suggested.

TCRdb fed the RT-PCR reads into MiXCR, producing one record per CDR3 protein. Counted here are about 480,000 distinct CDR3 sequences, 25% occurring once; the ten biggest clones make up approximately 2%. Concerning this clonotype itself: What it binds is unknown.

CDR1 and CDR2 (germline): SGHDT, YYEEEE. The CDR3 totals 18 residues. V was cut by 3 bases and J by 6 bases, with 25 bases left in between. The sequence came from a man aged 50-59 years who received an inactivated influenza vaccine. Here the sequenced sample was CD4+ T cells sorted from PBMCs, taken 5 days after vaccination. This chain joins TRBV5-6 and TRBJ2-1; D might be TRBD2 (6 bases). This chain's CDR3 is CASSSPIFGGKGLNEQFF. CDR3 DNA: TGTGCCAGCAGCTCCCCGATCTTTGGGGGGAAAGGGCTCAATGAGCAGTTCTTC.